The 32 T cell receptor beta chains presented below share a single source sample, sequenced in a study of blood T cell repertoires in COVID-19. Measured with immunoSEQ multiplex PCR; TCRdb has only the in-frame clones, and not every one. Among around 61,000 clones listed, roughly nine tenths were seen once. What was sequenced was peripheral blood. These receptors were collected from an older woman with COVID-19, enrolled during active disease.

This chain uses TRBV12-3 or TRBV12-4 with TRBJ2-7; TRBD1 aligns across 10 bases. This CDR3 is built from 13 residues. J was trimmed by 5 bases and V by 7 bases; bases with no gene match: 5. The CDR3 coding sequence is TGTGCCAGCACCCGGGACAGGGGCAACGAGCAGTACTTC. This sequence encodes CASTRDRGNEQYF.

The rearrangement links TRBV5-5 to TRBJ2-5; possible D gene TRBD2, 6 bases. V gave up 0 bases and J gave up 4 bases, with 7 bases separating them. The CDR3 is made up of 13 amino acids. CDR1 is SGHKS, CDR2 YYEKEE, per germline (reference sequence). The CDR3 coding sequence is TGTGCCAGCAGCTTGGGAGCGGGAGAGACCCAGTACTTC. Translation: CASSLGAGETQYF.

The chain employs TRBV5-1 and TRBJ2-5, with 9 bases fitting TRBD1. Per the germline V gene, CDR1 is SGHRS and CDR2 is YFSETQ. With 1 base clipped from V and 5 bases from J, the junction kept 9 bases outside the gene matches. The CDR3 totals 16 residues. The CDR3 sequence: CASSLTGQGLAETQYF. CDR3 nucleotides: TGCGCCAGCAGCTTGACCGGACAGGGGTTAGCGGAGACCCAGTACTTC.

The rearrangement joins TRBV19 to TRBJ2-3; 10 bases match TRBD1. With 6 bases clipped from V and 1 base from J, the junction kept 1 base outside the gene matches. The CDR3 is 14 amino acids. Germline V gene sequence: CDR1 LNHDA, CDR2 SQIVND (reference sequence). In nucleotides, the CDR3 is TGTGCCAGTAGCGGGACAGGGGGCACAGATACGCAGTATTTT. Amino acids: CASSGTGGTDTQYF.

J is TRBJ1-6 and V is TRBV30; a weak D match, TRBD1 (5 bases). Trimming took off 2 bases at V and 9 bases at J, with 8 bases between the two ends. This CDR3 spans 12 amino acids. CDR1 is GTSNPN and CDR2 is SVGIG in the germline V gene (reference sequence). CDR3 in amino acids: CAWSKQGSPLHF. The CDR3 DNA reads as TGTGCCTGGAGTAAGCAGGGTTCACCCCTCCACTTT. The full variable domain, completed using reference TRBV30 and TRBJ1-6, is SQTIHQWPATLVQPVGSPLSLECTVEGTSNPNLYWYRQAAGRGLQLLFYSVGIGQISSEVPQNLSASRPQDRQFILSSKKLLLSDSGFYLCAWSKQGSPLHFGNGTRLTVT.

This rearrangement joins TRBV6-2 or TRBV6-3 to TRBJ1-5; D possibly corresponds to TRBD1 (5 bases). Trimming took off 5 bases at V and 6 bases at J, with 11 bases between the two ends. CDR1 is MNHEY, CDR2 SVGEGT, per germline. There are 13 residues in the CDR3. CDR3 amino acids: CASSMDTGQPQHF. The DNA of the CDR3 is TGTGCCAGCAGTATGGACACTGGTCAGCCCCAGCATTTT.

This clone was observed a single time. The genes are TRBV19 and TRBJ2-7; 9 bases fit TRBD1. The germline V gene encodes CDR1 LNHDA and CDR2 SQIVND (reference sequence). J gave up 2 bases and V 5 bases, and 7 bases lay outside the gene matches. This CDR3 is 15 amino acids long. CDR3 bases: TGTGCCAGTAGTCCCGGGACAGGGCCTGCCTACGAGCAGTACTTC. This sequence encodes CASSPGTGPAYEQYF.

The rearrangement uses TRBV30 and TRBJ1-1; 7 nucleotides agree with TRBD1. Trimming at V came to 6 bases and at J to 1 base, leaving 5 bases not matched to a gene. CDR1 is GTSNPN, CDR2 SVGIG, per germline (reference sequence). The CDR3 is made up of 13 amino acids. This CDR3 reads CACQRTGNTEAFF. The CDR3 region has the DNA TGTGCCTGCCAGAGGACAGGGAACACTGAAGCTTTCTTT.

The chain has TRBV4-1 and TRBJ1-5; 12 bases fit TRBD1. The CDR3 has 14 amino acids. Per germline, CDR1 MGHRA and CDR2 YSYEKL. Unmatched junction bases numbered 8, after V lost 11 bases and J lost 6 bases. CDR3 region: CASSGTGGVQPQHF. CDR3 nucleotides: TGCGCCTCCTCCGGGACAGGGGGCGTTCAGCCCCAGCATTTT.

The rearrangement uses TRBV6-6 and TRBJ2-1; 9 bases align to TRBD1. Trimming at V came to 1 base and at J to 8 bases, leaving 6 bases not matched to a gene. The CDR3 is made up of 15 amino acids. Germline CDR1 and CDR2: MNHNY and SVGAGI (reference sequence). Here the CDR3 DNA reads TGTGCCAGCAGTTACTTGGGACAGGGAGAGGATGAGCAGTTCTTC. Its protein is CASSYLGQGEDEQFF.

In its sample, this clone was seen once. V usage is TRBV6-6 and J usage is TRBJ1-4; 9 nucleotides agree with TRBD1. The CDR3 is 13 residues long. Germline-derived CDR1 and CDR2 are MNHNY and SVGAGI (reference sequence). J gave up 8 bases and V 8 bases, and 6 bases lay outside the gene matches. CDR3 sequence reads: CASLTGGLEKLFF. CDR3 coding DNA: TGTGCCAGCCTCACAGGGGGCCTAGAAAAACTGTTTTTT.

DNA of the CDR3: TGTGCCAGGGCGCCACAGGGGGATGCGGATGGCTACACCTTC. It yields the protein CARAPQGDADGYTF. This rearrangement joins TRBV5-3 to TRBJ1-2, with 8 bases that match TRBD1. TRBV5-3 is marked as an open reading frame, function uncertain. Trimming took 8 bases from V and 6 from J; bases not matched to a gene: 12. CDR3 length: 14 residues.

Here the CDR3 reads CASSTGVKDQPQHF. The CDR3 DNA reads TGTGCCAGCTCGACGGGGGTGAAGGATCAGCCCCAGCATTTT. V usage is TRBV28 and J usage is TRBJ1-5, with a weak D call TRBD1 (5 bases). CDR1 is MDHEN, CDR2 SYDVKM, per germline. CDR3 length: 14 residues. The V end lost 8 bases, the J end lost 5 bases, and 16 bases lay between the germline ends.

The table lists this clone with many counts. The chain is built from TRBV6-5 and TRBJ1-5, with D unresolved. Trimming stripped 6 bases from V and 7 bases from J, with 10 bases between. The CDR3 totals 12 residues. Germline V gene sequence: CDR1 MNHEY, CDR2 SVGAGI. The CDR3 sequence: CASSPPGQPQHF. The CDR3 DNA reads TGTGCCAGCAGCCCACCCGGGCAGCCCCAGCATTTT.

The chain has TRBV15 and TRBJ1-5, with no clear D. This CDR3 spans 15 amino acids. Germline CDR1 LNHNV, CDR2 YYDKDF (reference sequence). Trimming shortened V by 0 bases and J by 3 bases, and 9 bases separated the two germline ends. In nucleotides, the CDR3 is TGTGCCACCAGCAGAGATCGAGGTTCCAATCAGCCCCAGCATTTT. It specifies CATSRDRGSNQPQHF.

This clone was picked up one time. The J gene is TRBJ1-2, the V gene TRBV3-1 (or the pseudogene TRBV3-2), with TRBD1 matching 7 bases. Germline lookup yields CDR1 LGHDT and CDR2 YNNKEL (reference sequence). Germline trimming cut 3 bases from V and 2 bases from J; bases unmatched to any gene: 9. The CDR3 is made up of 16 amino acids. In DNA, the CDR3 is TGTGCCAGCAGCCAGGGGATACAGGGGATAAACTATGGCTACACCTTC. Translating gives CASSQGIQGINYGYTF.

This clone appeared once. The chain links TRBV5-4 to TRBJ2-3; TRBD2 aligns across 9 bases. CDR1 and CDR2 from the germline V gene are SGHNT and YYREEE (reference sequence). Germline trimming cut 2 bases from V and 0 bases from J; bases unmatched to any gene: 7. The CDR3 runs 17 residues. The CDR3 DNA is TGTGCCAGCAGCTTTCCAGCGGGGGGATCTAGCACAGATACGCAGTATTTT. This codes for CASSFPAGGSSTDTQYF.

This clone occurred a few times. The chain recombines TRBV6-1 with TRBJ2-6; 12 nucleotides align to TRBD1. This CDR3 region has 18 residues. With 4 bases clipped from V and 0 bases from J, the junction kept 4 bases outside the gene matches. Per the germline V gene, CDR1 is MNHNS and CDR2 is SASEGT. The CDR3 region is CASSAGTGGSSGANVLTF. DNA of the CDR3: TGTGCCAGCAGTGCTGGGACAGGGGGCTCCTCTGGGGCCAACGTCCTGACTTTC.

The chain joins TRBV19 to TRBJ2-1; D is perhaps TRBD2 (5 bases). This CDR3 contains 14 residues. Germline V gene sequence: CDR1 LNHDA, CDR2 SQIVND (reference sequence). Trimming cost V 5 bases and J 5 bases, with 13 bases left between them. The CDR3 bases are TGTGCCAGTAGTTGGTTGGGGAGCGACAATGAGCAGTTCTTC. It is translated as CASSWLGSDNEQFF.

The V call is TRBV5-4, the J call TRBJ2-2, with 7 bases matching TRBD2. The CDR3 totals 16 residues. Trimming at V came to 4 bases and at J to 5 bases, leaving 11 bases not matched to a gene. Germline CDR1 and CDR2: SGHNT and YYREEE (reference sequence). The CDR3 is CASSDAGERVTGELFF. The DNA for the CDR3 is TGTGCCAGCAGCGATGCGGGGGAGCGGGTAACCGGGGAGCTGTTTTTT.

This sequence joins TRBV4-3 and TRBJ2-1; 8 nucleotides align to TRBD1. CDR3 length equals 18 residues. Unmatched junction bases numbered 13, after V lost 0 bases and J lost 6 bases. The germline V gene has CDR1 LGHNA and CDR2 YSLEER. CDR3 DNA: TGCGCCAGCAGCCAAGATTATTTAGGGACAGGATTAATCAATGAGCAGTTCTTC. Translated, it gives CASSQDYLGTGLINEQFF.

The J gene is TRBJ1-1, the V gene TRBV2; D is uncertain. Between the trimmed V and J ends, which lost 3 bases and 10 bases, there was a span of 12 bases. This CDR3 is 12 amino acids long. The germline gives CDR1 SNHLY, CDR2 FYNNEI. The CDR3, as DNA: TGTGCCAGCAGTGACTCCTTGGGAGGAGCTTTCTTT. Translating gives CASSDSLGGAFF.

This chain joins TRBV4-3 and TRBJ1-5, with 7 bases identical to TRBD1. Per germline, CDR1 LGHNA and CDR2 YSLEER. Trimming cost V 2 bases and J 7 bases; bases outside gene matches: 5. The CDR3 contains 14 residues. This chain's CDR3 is CASSQLSGGQPQHF. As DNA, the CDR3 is TGCGCCAGCAGCCAACTGTCAGGGGGACAGCCCCAGCATTTT.

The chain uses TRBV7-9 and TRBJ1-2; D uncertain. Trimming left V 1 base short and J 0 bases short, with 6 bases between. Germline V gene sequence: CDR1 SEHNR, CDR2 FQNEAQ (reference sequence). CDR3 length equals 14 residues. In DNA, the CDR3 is TGTGCCAGCAGCTTAGACATATCTAACTATGGCTACACCTTC. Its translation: CASSLDISNYGYTF.

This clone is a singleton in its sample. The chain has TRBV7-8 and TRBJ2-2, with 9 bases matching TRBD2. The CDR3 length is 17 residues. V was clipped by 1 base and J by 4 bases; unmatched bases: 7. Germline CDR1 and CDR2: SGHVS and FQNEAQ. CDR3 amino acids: CASSLVASGVPTGELFF. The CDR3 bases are TGTGCCAGCAGCTTAGTGGCTAGCGGGGTACCCACCGGGGAGCTGTTTTTT.

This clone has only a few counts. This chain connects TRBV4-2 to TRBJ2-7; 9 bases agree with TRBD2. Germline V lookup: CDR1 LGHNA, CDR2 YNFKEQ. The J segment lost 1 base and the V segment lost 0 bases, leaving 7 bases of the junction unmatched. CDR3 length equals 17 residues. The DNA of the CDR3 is TGTGCCAGCAGCCAAGATTATAGCGGGGGCTCTTCCTACGAGCAGTACTTC. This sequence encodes CASSQDYSGGSSYEQYF.

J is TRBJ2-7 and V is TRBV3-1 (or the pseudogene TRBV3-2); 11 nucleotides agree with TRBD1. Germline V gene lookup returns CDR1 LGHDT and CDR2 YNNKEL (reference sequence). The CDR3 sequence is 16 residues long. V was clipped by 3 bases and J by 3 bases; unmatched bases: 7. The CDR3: CASSQVPGQGVYEQYF. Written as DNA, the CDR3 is TGTGCCAGCAGCCAGGTCCCGGGACAGGGGGTCTACGAGCAGTACTTC.

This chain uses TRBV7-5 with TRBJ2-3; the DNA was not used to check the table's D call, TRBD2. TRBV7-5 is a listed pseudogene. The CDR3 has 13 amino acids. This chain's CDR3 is CARSASGGPIKYF. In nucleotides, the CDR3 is TGTGCCAGAAGCGCTAGCGGGGGGCCTATTAAGTATTTT.

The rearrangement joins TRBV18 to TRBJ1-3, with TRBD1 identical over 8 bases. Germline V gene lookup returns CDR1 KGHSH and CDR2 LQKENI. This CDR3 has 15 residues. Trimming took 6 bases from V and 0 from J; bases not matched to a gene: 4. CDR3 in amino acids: CASSSDRVSGNTIYF. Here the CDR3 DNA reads TGTGCCAGCTCGTCGGACAGGGTCTCTGGAAACACCATATATTTT.

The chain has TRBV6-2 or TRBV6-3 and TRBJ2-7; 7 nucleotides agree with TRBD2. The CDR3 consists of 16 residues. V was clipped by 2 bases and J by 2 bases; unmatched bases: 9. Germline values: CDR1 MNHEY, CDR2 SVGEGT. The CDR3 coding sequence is TGTGCCAGCAGTTACCCTACTAGCGAACCGACCTACGAGCAGTACTTC. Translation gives CASSYPTSEPTYEQYF.

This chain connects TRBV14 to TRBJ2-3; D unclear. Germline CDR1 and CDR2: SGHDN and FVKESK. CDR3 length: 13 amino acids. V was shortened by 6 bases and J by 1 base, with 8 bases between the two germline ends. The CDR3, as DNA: TGTGCCAGCAGACCCGTAGGCACAGATACGCAGTATTTT. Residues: CASRPVGTDTQYF.

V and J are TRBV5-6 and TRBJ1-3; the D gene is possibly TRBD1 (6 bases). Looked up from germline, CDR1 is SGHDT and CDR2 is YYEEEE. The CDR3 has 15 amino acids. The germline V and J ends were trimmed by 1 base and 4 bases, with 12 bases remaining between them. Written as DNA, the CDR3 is TGTGCCAGCAGCTTGCCAACAGGGACAGGAAACACCATATATTTT. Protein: CASSLPTGTGNTIYF.